The 26 T cell receptor beta chains below come from one sample, sequenced in a study of blood T cell repertoires in COVID-19. The data were produced by immunoSEQ multiplex PCR, yet TCRdb's version contains in-frame clones alone and is incomplete. In the table there are around 12,000 clones, about 76% of which are singletons. The sequencing input was peripheral blood. The origin of the receptors is a woman over 75 with acute or convalescent COVID-19.

This clone has more than one count but fewer than ten. The chain employs TRBV16 and TRBJ2-5; D is perhaps TRBD1 (5 bases). V dropped 0 bases and J dropped 8 bases, with 7 bases sitting between them. The germline gives CDR1 KGHSY, CDR2 FQNENV. The CDR3 is 12 residues long. This CDR3 is CASSQSRGTQYF. The CDR3 DNA reads as TGTGCCAGCAGCCAATCAAGGGGCACCCAGTACTTC.

The V call is TRBV9, the J call TRBJ2-7, with TRBD1 matching over 8 bases. Looked up from germline, CDR1 is SGDLS and CDR2 is YYNGEE. V lost 4 bases and J lost 1; bases outside the gene matches: 7. The CDR3 covers 15 residues. CDR3 bases: TGTGCCAGCAGCCTAACAGGGGGACCTTCCTACGAGCAGTACTTC. Its protein is CASSLTGGPSYEQYF.

The chain recombines TRBV27 with TRBJ1-1; TRBD1 matches 7 bases. Trimming at V came to 4 bases and at J to 1 base, leaving 9 bases not matched to a gene. This CDR3 has 16 amino acids. Germline CDR1 and CDR2: MNHEY and SMNVEV (reference sequence). CDR3 DNA sequence: TGTGCCAGCAGTTCTCCCCCCGGGACAGCGAACACTGAAGCTTTCTTT. Translating it yields CASSSPPGTANTEAFF.

J is TRBJ2-5 and V is TRBV5-4; tentative D call: TRBD2 (6 bases). Germline V gene data show CDR1 as SGHNT and CDR2 as YYREEE (reference sequence). CDR3 length: 14 residues. Between the trimmed V and J ends, which lost 1 base and 2 bases, there was a span of 9 bases. The CDR3 region is CASSLRGNQETQYF. As DNA, the CDR3 is TGTGCCAGCAGCTTGCGGGGGAATCAAGAGACCCAGTACTTC.

The rearrangement links TRBV5-1 to TRBJ2-1, with D perhaps matching TRBD1 (5 bases). V lost 0 bases, J lost 3 bases, and 10 bases lay in between. Germline V gene lookup returns CDR1 SGHRS and CDR2 YFSETQ. The CDR3 is made up of 15 amino acids. The CDR3 region has the DNA TGCGCCAGCAGCTTGGCGCAGGGATACTACAATGAGCAGTTCTTC. It yields the protein CASSLAQGYYNEQFF. The full variable domain, its missing parts supplied by reference TRBV5-1 and TRBJ2-1, is KAGVTQTPRYLIKTRGQQVTLSCSPISGHRSVSWYQQTPGQGLQFLFEYFSETQRNKGNFPGRFSGRQFSNSRSEMNVSTLELGDSALYLCASSLAQGYYNEQFFGPGTRLTVL.

This clone was counted only a few times. The CDR3: CASSLAGTGDEKLFF. CDR3 bases: TGTGCCAGCAGCTTAGCAGGGACAGGAGATGAAAAACTGTTTTTT. The V gene is TRBV7-6, the J gene TRBJ1-4, with 8 bases identical to TRBD1. Per germline, CDR1 SGHVS and CDR2 FNYEAQ. Trimming cost V 0 bases and J 6 bases; bases outside gene matches: 3. This CDR3 has 15 residues.

The CDR3 DNA is TGCGCCAGCAGCTGGGGACAGTCAAAAAATGAGCAGTTCTTC. Protein product: CASSWGQSKNEQFF. This chain uses TRBV5-1 with TRBJ2-1; 7 nucleotides agree with TRBD1. This CDR3 contains 14 residues. CDR1 and CDR2 from the germline V gene are SGHRS and YFSETQ. The junction had 7 bases not matched to a gene; V was cut back by 3 bases and J by 7 bases. Full variable domain (rest looked up from reference TRBV5-1 and TRBJ2-1): KAGVTQTPRYLIKTRGQQVTLSCSPISGHRSVSWYQQTPGQGLQFLFEYFSETQRNKGNFPGRFSGRQFSNSRSEMNVSTLELGDSALYLCASSWGQSKNEQFFGPGTRLTVL.

This chain uses TRBV6-1 with TRBJ2-5; D is perhaps TRBD1 (6 bases). Germline lookup yields CDR1 MNHNS and CDR2 SASEGT. This CDR3 has 16 amino acids. V lost 1 base to trimming and J lost 5 bases, with 17 bases between them. The CDR3 here is CASSEEVGGGVETQYF. Here the CDR3 DNA reads TGTGCCAGCAGTGAAGAGGTAGGGGGTGGTGTGGAGACCCAGTACTTC.

This sequence joins TRBV10-3 and TRBJ1-2, with 7 bases fitting TRBD1. CDR3 length: 15 residues. Germline V gene sequence: CDR1 ENHRY, CDR2 SYGVKD. V lost 1 base, J lost 2 bases, and 4 bases stayed unmatched. The CDR3 DNA reads as TGTGCCATCAGTGAGTACTCACAGGGGAACTATGGCTACACCTTC. This codes for CAISEYSQGNYGYTF.

This clone is deemed large. The chain carries TRBV4-2 and TRBJ2-7; TRBD2 agrees at 10 bases. V dropped 3 bases and J dropped 1; count of bases not matched to a gene: 3. CDR1 LGHNA and CDR2 YNFKEQ come from the germline V gene. This CDR3 has 15 residues. CDR3 sequence reads: CASSHGLAVSYEQYF. The CDR3, as DNA: TGTGCCAGCAGCCACGGACTAGCGGTTTCCTACGAGCAGTACTTC.

This clone was counted a few times. The chain has TRBV29-1 and TRBJ1-2; D not certain. V lost 3 bases, J lost 4 bases, and 6 bases lay in between. Germline V gene sequence: CDR1 SQVTM, CDR2 ANQGSEA. The CDR3 runs 11 residues. This chain's CDR3 is CSVEQIYGYTF. CDR3 nucleotide sequence: TGCAGCGTTGAGCAGATCTATGGCTACACCTTC.

This clone was found a few times. The V and J genes are TRBV6-4 and TRBJ2-3; 9 bases align to TRBD2. The CDR3 runs to 14 residues. After removal of 5 bases from V and 4 bases from J, the junction contained 4 bases not matched to a gene. CDR1 and CDR2 (germline): MRHNA, SNTAGT. CDR3 loop: CASSPGLAADTQYF. As DNA, the CDR3 is TGTGCCAGCAGTCCGGGACTAGCAGCAGATACGCAGTATTTT.

The chain has TRBV28 and TRBJ2-7; D perhaps matches TRBD1 (6 bases). V gave up 9 bases and J gave up 3 bases, with 15 bases separating them. CDR1 and CDR2 (germline): MDHEN, SYDVKM. The CDR3 covers 13 residues. This CDR3 is CASLGTGRYEQYF. CDR3 DNA sequence: TGTGCCAGTCTCGGCACAGGGCGCTACGAGCAGTACTTC.

This clone appeared a single time. The chain carries TRBV30 and TRBJ1-2; 9 bases map to TRBD1. The CDR3 totals 14 residues. V was pared by 3 bases and J by 4 bases, with 6 bases of the junction left unmatched. CDR1 is GTSNPN and CDR2 is SVGIG in the germline V gene (reference sequence). Here the CDR3 reads CAWRLQGAVYGYTF. The CDR3, as DNA: TGTGCCTGGAGGCTACAGGGGGCGGTCTATGGCTACACCTTC.

The chain has TRBV18 and TRBJ1-2; D possibly corresponds to TRBD1 (5 bases). The CDR3 runs to 13 residues. Germline lookup yields CDR1 KGHSH and CDR2 LQKENI. V lost 1 base, J lost 6 bases, and 9 bases lay in between. CDR3 in DNA: TGTGCCAGCTCACCACGAGCAGGGAATGGCTACACCTTC. It yields the protein CASSPRAGNGYTF.

This clone occurred a few times. The CDR3 sequence: CASSLQGYTDTQYF. The DNA for the CDR3 is TGTGCCAGCTCACTACAGGGGTACACAGATACGCAGTATTTT. J is TRBJ2-3 and V is TRBV18, with 7 bases that match TRBD1. CDR3 length equals 14 residues. V gave up 4 bases and J gave up 2 bases; unmatched junction bases: 3. CDR1 and CDR2 (germline): KGHSH, LQKENI.

The rearrangement joins TRBV7-2 to TRBJ2-3; D might be TRBD2 (5 bases). The germline gives CDR1 SGHTA, CDR2 FQGNSA. Trimming took off 5 bases at V and 6 bases at J, with 15 bases between the two ends. The CDR3 covers 14 residues. The CDR3 protein is CASSRDYQRDTQYF. DNA for the CDR3: TGTGCCAGCAGCCGTGACTACCAGCGGGATACGCAGTATTTT.

This clone appeared a few times. The chain joins TRBV15 to TRBJ2-1; 10 nucleotides match TRBD2. The CDR3 runs to 15 residues. Losses at the gene ends were 1 base for V and 9 bases for J; bases not matched to a gene: 6. Germline V gene lookup returns CDR1 LNHNV and CDR2 YYDKDF (reference sequence). The CDR3 nucleotides are TGTGCCACCAGCAGAGGAGCGGGGGGGTTCAGTGAGCAGTTCTTC. Residues: CATSRGAGGFSEQFF.

This chain uses TRBV19 with TRBJ1-4, with D possibly TRBD1 on 6 matching bases. CDR3 length equals 17 residues. Between the trimmed V and J ends, which lost 3 bases and 0 bases, there was a span of 14 bases. Germline assignment: CDR1 LNHDA and CDR2 SQIVND (reference sequence). In DNA, the CDR3 is TGTGCCAGTAGTATGAACGGACAGCCTGCAACTAATGAAAAACTGTTTTTT. Amino acids: CASSMNGQPATNEKLFF.

J is TRBJ1-6 and V is TRBV6-1; TRBD1 might be the D (5 bases). Per the germline V gene, CDR1 is MNHNS and CDR2 is SASEGT. This CDR3 contains 16 residues. V was trimmed by 2 bases and J by 7 bases, leaving 15 bases between them. CDR3 in DNA: TGTGCCAGCAGTGAACAGGGCATTACGACGAATTCACCCCTCCACTTT. Translated: CASSEQGITTNSPLHF.

The chain links TRBV7-6 to TRBJ1-4; D unclear. CDR1 and CDR2 from the germline V gene are SGHVS and FNYEAQ. Trimming stripped 4 bases from V and 0 bases from J, with 9 bases between. This CDR3 is built from 15 residues. This chain's CDR3 is CASSSGTATNEKLFF. The CDR3 DNA follows: TGTGCCAGCAGCTCCGGTACTGCAACTAATGAAAAACTGTTTTTT.

In its sample, this clone was seen once. The rearrangement links TRBV11-2 to TRBJ2-5; a possible D gene is TRBD2 (6 bases). Germline V lookup: CDR1 SGHAT, CDR2 FQNNGV. This CDR3 has 14 amino acids. V gave up 5 bases and J gave up 4 bases, with 14 bases separating them. The CDR3 DNA is TGTGCCAGCAGCCGGGACTTAGGGCCAGAGACCCAGTACTTC. Protein: CASSRDLGPETQYF.

The V gene is TRBV5-4, the J gene TRBJ2-1; TRBD1 aligns across 9 bases. The CDR3 is 15 residues long. V lost 2 bases to trimming and J lost 1 base; unmatched junction nucleotides: 1. Per germline, CDR1 SGHNT and CDR2 YYREEE (reference sequence). The CDR3 loop reads CASSLDRGSYNEQFF. The CDR3 DNA follows: TGTGCCAGCAGCTTAGACAGGGGGTCCTACAATGAGCAGTTCTTC.

This chain uses TRBV5-1 with TRBJ2-5; TRBD2 matches at 11 bases. The CDR3 contains 11 residues. V was pared by 0 bases and J by 14 bases, with 0 bases of the junction left unmatched. Germline values: CDR1 SGHRS, CDR2 YFSETQ. In DNA form, the CDR3 reads TGCGCCAGCAGCTTGGGACTAGCGGGATACTTC. Translated: CASSLGLAGYF.

This clone has only one observation. J is TRBJ1-1 and V is TRBV5-1, with TRBD1 identical over 9 bases. The germline V gene encodes CDR1 SGHRS and CDR2 YFSETQ. After removal of 5 bases from V and 12 bases from J, the junction contained 8 bases not matched to a gene. The CDR3 spans 12 residues. Here the CDR3 reads CASRPDRGVTFF. CDR3 in DNA: TGCGCCAGCAGACCGGACAGGGGAGTAACTTTCTTT.

The chain recombines TRBV30 with TRBJ2-5; the match to TRBD2 covers 14 bases. This CDR3 has 16 residues. Germline V gives CDR1 GTSNPN, CDR2 SVGIG (reference sequence). V lost 4 bases, J lost 2 bases, and 6 bases stayed unmatched. The CDR3 sequence is CAWNSGLAGAQETQYF. For the CDR3, the DNA is TGTGCCTGGAATTCGGGACTAGCGGGGGCACAAGAGACCCAGTACTTC.